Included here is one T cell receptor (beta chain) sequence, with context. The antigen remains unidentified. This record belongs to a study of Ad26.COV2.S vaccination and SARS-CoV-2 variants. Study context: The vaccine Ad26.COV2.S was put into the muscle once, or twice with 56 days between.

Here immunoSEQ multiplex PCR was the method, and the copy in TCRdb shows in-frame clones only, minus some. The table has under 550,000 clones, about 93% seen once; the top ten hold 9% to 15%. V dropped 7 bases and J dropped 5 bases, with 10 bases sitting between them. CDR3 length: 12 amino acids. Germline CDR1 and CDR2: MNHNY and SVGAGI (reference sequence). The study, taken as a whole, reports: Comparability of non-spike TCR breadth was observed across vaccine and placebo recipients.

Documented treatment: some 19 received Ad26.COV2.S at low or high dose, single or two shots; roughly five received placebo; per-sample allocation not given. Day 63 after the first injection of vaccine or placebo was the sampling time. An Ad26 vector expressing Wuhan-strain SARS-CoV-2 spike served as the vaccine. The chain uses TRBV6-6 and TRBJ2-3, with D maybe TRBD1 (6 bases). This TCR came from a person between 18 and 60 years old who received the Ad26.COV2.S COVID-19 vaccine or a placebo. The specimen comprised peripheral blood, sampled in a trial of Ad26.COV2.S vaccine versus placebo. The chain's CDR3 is CASTAGEDTQYF. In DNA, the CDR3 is TGTGCCAGCACCGCAGGGGAAGATACGCAGTATTTT.